This TCR beta chain comes out of a study of neurological immune-mediated disorders. The team produced cDNA through 5'RACE using 10-nucleotide random UMIs. TCRdb reprocessed the 5' RACE reads with MiXCR, giving one entry per CDR3 protein. The sample includes 55,000 to 80,000 distinct CDR3 sequences, about an eighth of them seen just once. In its sample, this clonotype was seen many times. The CDR3 contains 14 residues. Trimming took off 2 bases at V and 2 bases at J, with 11 bases between the two ends. The germline V gene encodes CDR1 SGHRS and CDR2 YFSETQ. Time point given: longitudinal time-point 1 (baseline).

This receptor was obtained from a female donor with HTLV-1-associated myelopathy (HAM/TSP). Sequences were obtained from PBMCs. This chain connects TRBV5-1 to TRBJ2-7, with D perhaps matching TRBD1 or TRBD2 (5 bases each). The CDR3 coding sequence is TGCGCCAGCAGCTTCGGGACCGAGCCCTACGAGCAGTACTTC. This codes for CASSFGTEPYEQYF. The variable domain in full, with the rest retrieved from reference TRBV5-1 and TRBJ2-7, is KAGVTQTPRYLIKTRGQQVTLSCSPISGHRSVSWYQQTPGQGLQFLFEYFSETQRNKGNFPGRFSGRQFSNSRSEMNVSTLELGDSALYLCASSFGTEPYEQYFGPGTRLTVT.